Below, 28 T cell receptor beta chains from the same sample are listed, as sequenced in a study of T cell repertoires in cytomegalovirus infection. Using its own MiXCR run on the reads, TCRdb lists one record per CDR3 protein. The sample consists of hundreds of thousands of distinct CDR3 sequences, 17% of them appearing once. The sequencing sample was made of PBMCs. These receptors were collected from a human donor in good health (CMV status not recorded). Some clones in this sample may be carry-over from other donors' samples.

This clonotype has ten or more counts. CDR3 DNA: TGTGCCAGCAGCTTGGGTGGGAACGCCTATAATTCACCCCTCCACTTT. As protein: CASSLGGNAYNSPLHF. The chain employs TRBV7-2 and TRBJ1-6, with unresolved D. This CDR3 has 16 amino acids. The V gene lost 3 bases and the J gene lost 2 bases, with 11 bases spanning the gap. Germline V CDR1 and CDR2: SGHTA, FQGNSA.

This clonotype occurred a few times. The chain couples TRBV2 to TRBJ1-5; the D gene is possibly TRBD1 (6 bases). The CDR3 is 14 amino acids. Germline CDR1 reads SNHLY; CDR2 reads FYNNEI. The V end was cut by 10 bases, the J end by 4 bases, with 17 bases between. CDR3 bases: TGTGCCACCTCGTCGACAGGAATGAATCAGCCCCAGCATTTT. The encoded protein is CATSSTGMNQPQHF.

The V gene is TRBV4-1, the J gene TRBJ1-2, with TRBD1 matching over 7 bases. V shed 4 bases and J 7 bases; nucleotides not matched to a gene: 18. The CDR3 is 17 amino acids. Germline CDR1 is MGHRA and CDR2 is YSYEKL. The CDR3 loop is CASSRRAAGDSLGGYTF. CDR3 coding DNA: TGCGCCAGCAGCCGCCGGGCGGCGGGGGACAGCCTCGGTGGCTACACCTTC.

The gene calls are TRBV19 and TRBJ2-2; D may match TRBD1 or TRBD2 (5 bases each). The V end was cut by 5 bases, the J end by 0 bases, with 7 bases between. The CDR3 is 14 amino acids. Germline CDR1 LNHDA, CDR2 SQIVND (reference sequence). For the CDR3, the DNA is TGTGCCAGTAGTGGGGGACCGAACACCGGGGAGCTGTTTTTT. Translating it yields CASSGGPNTGELFF. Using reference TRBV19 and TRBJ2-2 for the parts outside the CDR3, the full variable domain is DGGITQSPKYLFRKEGQNVTLSCEQNLNHDAMYWYRQDPGQGLRLIYYSQIVNDFQKGDIAEGYSVSREKKESFPLTVTSAQKNPTAFYLCASSGGPNTGELFFGEGSRLTVL.

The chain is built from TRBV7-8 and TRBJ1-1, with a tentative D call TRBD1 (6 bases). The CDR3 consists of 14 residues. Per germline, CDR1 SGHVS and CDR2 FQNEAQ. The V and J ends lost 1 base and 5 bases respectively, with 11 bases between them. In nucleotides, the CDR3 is TGTGCCAGCAGCTTAGGCAGCCAGGGGACTGAAGCTTTCTTT. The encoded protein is CASSLGSQGTEAFF. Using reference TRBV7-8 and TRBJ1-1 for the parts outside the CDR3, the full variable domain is GAGVSQSPRYKVAKRGQDVALRCDPISGHVSLFWYQQALGQGPEFLTYFQNEAQLDKSGLPSDRFFAERPEGSVSTLKIQRTQQEDSAVYLCASSLGSQGTEAFFGQGTRLTVV.

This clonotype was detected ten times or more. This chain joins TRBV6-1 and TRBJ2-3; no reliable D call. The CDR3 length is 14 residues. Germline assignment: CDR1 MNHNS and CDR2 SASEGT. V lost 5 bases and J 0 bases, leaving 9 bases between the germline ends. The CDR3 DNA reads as TGTGCCAGCAGTCCTCTAAGCAGCACAGATACGCAGTATTTT. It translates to CASSPLSSTDTQYF.

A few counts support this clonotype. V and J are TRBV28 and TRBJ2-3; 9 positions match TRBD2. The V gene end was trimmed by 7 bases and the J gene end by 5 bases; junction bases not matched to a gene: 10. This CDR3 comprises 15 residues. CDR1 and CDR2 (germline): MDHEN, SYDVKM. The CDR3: CASNAGGPLVDTQYF. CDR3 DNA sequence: TGTGCCAGCAACGCGGGGGGGCCGCTCGTAGATACGCAGTATTTT.

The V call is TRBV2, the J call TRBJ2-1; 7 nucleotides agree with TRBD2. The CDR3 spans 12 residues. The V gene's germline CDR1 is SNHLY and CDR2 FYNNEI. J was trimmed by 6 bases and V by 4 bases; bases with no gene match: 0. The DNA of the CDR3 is TGTGCCAGCAGTGGACTAGCCAATGAGCAGTTCTTC. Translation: CASSGLANEQFF.

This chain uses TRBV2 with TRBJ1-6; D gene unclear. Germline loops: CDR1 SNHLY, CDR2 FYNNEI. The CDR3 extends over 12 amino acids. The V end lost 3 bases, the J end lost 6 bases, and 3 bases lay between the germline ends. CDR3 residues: CASSEGNSPLHF. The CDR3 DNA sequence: TGTGCCAGCAGTGAGGGTAATTCACCCCTCCACTTT.

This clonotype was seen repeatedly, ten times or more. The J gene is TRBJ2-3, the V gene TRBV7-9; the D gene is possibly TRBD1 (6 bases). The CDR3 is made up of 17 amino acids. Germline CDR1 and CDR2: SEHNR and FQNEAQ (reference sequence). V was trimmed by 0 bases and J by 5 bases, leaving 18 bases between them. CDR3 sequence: CASSLAPDSQVEDTQYF. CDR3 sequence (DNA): TGTGCCAGCAGCTTAGCACCGGACAGTCAGGTGGAAGATACGCAGTATTTT.

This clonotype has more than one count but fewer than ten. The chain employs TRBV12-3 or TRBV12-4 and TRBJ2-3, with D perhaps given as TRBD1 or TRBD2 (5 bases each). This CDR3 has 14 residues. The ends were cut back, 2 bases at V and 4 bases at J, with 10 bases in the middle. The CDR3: CASSLSGPPDTQYF. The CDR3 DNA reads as TGTGCCAGCAGTTTATCGGGGCCTCCAGATACGCAGTATTTT.

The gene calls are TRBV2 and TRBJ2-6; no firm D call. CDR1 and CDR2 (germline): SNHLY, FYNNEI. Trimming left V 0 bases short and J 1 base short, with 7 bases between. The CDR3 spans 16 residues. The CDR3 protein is CASSEAGSSGANVLTF. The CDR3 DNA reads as TGTGCCAGCAGTGAAGCGGGTTCGTCTGGGGCCAACGTCCTGACTTTC.

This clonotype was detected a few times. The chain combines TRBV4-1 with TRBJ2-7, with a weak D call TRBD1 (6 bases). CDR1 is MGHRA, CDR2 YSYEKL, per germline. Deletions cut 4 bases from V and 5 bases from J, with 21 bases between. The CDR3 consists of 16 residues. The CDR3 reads CASSLEPGTYSNEQYF. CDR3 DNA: TGCGCCAGCAGCCTCGAACCCGGGACATATTCTAACGAGCAGTACTTC.

This CDR3 reads CASSFDMVVEAFF. Written as DNA, the CDR3 is TGTGCCAGCAGCTTCGATATGGTGGTTGAAGCTTTCTTT. This sequence joins TRBV5-8 and TRBJ1-1, with D unresolved. V dropped 2 bases and J dropped 7 bases, with 12 bases sitting between them. In germline, CDR1 is SGHTS, CDR2 YDEGEE. The CDR3 loop spans 13 amino acids. The entire variable domain, with the rest obtained from reference TRBV5-8 and TRBJ1-1, is as follows: EAGVTQSPTHLIKTRGQQATLRCSPISGHTSVYWYQQALGLGLQFLLWYDEGEERNRGNFPPRFSGRQFPNYSSELNVNALELEDSALYLCASSFDMVVEAFFGQGTRLTVV.

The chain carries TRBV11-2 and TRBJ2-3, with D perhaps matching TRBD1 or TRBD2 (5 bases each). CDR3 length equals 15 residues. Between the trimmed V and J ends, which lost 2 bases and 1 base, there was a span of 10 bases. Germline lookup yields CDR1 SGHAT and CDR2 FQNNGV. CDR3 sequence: CASSLWGIGTDTQYF. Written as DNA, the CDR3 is TGTGCCAGCAGCTTATGGGGGATAGGCACAGATACGCAGTATTTT.

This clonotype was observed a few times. CDR3 sequence (DNA): TGCGCCAGCAGCCAAGATTCCGGGACAGGGGCAGCAGATACGCAGTATTTT. Amino acids: CASSQDSGTGAADTQYF. The genes are TRBV4-1 and TRBJ2-3; 10 nucleotides match TRBD1. CDR1 is MGHRA, CDR2 YSYEKL, per germline. With 0 bases clipped from V and 4 bases from J, the junction kept 7 bases outside the gene matches. The CDR3 contains 17 residues.

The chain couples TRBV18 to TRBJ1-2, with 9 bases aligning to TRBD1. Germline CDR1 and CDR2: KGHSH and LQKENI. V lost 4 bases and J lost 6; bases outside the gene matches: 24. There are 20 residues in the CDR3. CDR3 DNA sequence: TGTGCCAGCTCACGAAACCCCCAACCCGGACAGGGGACCGGTCACAATGGCTACACCTTC. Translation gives CASSRNPQPGQGTGHNGYTF.

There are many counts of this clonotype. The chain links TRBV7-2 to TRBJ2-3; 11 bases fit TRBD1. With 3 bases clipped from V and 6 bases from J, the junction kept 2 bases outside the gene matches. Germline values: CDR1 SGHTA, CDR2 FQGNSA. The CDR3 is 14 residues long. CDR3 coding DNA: TGTGCCAGCAGCTTGTGGGACAGGGGGGATACGCAGTATTTT. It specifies CASSLWDRGDTQYF.

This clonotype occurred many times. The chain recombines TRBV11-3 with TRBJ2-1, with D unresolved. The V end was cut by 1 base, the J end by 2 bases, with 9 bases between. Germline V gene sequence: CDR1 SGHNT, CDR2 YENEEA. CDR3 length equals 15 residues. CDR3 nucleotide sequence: TGTGCCAGCAGCTTAGGGTCGGCGGCCTACAATGAGCAGTTCTTC. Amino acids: CASSLGSAAYNEQFF.

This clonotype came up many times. In DNA, the CDR3 is TGTGCCAGCGGCGGAACGGGACTAGCGGGGGGGCCGGGACAAGAGACCCAGTACTTC. This encodes CASGGTGLAGGPGQETQYF. The V call is TRBV7-9, the J call TRBJ2-5; the match to TRBD2 covers 16 bases. The germline V gene has CDR1 SEHNR and CDR2 FQNEAQ (reference sequence). CDR3 length: 19 amino acids. J was trimmed by 2 bases and V by 8 bases; bases with no gene match: 14.

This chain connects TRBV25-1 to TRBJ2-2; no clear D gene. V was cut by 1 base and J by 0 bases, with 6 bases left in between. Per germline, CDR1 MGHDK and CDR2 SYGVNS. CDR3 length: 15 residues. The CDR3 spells CASSESLANTGELFF. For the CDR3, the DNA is TGTGCCAGCAGTGAATCGCTAGCGAACACCGGGGAGCTGTTTTTT.

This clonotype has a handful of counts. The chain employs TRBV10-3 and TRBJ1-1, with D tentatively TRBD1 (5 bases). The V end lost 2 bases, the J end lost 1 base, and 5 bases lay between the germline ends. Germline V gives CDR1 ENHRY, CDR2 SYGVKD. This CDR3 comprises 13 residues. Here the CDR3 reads CAISEQGNTEAFF. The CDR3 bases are TGTGCCATCAGTGAGCAGGGGAACACTGAAGCTTTCTTT.

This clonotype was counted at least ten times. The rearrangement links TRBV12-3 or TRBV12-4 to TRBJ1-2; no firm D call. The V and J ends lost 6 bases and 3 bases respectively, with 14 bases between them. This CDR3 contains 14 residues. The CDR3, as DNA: TGTGCCAGCAGCCCCACGAGGGATCACTATGGCTACACCTTC. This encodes CASSPTRDHYGYTF.

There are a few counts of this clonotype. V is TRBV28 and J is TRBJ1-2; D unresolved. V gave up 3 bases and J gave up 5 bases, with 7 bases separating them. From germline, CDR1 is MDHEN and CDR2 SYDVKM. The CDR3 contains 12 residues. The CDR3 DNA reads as TGTGCCAGCAGTTTGTCACAGTATGGCTACACCTTC. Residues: CASSLSQYGYTF.

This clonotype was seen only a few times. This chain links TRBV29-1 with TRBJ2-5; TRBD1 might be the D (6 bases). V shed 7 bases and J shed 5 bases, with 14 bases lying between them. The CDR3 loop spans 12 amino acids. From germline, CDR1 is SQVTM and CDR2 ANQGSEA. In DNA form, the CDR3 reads TGCAGCGCATCACAGGGCACCGAGACCCAGTACTTC. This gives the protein CSASQGTETQYF.

CDR3 nucleotide sequence: TGTGCCAGCAAAGGACAGGCAACTGAAGCTTTCTTT. Protein product: CASKGQATEAFF. The V gene is TRBV12-3 or TRBV12-4, the J gene TRBJ1-1; 7 bases fit TRBD1. J gave up 5 bases and V 7 bases, and 4 bases lay outside the gene matches. There are 12 residues in the CDR3.

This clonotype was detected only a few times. The CDR3 loop reads CASSRSGGGEGTEAFF. In nucleotides, the CDR3 is TGTGCCAGCAGCCGTTCGGGAGGGGGCGAGGGCACTGAAGCTTTCTTT. The rearrangement joins TRBV6-6 to TRBJ1-1; TRBD1 agrees at 7 bases. V lost 6 bases, J lost 4 bases, and 14 bases stayed unmatched. The CDR3 consists of 16 residues. Germline V CDR1 and CDR2: MNHNY, SVGAGI (reference sequence).

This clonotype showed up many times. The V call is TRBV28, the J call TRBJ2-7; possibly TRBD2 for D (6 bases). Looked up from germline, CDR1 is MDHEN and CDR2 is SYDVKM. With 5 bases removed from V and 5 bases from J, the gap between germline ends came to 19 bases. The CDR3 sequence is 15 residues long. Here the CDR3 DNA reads TGTGCCAGCAGTCCTACGACTAGACTCTTCGACGAGCAGTACTTC. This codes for CASSPTTRLFDEQYF.